This T cell receptor beta chain came from a study of cytomegalovirus exposure and HLA in healthy donors. The PCR used 60 Vbeta and 13 Jbeta primers. Some clones are missing from TCRdb's copy, which holds only in-frame ones; the method was immunoSEQ multiplex PCR. Of 100,000 to 130,000 clones listed, 74% are singletons. Nominally healthy donors were sampled, though unrecorded immune exposures were likely. Turning to this clone: Its matching antigen is unknown.

V was pared by 0 bases and J by 4 bases, with 2 bases of the junction left unmatched. This CDR3 is 14 amino acids long. Germline V CDR1 and CDR2: LGHNA, YNFKEQ. Overall study findings and caveats: In a later analysis, specific HLA alleles were associated with under 20,000 TCR beta sequences at a 0.05 false discovery rate. Per a prior analysis, the majority of TCR beta V segments were productive roughly 90% or roughly 30% of the time. TCR beta chain V- and J-gene trimming was linked, in a later analysis, to a missense variant in DCLRE1C.

The clonotype originates from a woman between 35 and 50 years old in good health and CMV-seropositive. The sample was PBMCs. J is TRBJ1-1 and V is TRBV4-2; 7 nucleotides align to TRBD1. The CDR3 bases are TGTGCCAGCAGCCAAGATTACAGGGGCACTGAAGCTTTCTTT. This sequence encodes CASSQDYRGTEAFF.